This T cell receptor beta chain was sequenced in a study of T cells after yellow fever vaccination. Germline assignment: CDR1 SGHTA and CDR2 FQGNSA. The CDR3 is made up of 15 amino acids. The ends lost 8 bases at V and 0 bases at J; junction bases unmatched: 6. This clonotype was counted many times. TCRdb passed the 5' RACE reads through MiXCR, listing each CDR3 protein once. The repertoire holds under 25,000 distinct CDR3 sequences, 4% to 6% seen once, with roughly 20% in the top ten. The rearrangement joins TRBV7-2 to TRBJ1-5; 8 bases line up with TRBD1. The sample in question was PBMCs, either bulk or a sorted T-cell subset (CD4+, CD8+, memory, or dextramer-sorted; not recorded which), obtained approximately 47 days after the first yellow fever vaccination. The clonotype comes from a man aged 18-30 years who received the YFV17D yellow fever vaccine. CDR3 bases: TGTGCCAGCGCGGACAGGGCCCATAGCAATCAGCCCCAGCATTTT. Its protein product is CASADRAHSNQPQHF. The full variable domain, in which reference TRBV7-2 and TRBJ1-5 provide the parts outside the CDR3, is GAGVSQSPSNKVTEKGKDVELRCDPISGHTALYWYRQSLGQGLEFLIYFQGNSAPDKSGLPSDRFSAERTGGSVSTLTIQRTQQEDSAVYLCASADRAHSNQPQHFGDGTRLSIL.